The next 6 T cell receptor beta chains were all read from a single sample in a study of cytomegalovirus exposure and HLA in healthy donors. 13 Jbeta primers and 60 Vbeta primers were used for the PCR. Assay: immunoSEQ multiplex PCR; the TCRdb copy retains only in-frame clones and omits some. The sample carries roughly 150,000 clones, about 75% recorded once. The sequencing sample was made of PBMCs. The receptors come from a man between 18 and 35 years old in good health and CMV-seropositive.

The gene calls are TRBV28 and TRBJ2-5; 9 bases line up with TRBD1. This CDR3 contains 14 residues. J was trimmed by 11 bases and V by 6 bases; bases with no gene match: 13. Germline V gene lookup returns CDR1 MDHEN and CDR2 SYDVKM. Here the CDR3 DNA reads TGTGCCAGCAGAGCACAGGGGGCGGGCTACAAGCAGTACTTC. As protein: CASRAQGAGYKQYF.

The J gene is TRBJ2-5, the V gene TRBV19; 8 bases match TRBD2. V trimming: 1 base; J trimming: 4 bases; junction bases outside the gene matches: 5. This CDR3 contains 15 residues. CDR1 is LNHDA, CDR2 SQIVND, per germline (reference sequence). This chain's CDR3 is CASSIAGGAGETQYF. Written as DNA, the CDR3 is TGTGCCAGTAGTATAGCGGGAGGGGCAGGAGAGACCCAGTACTTC.

There are a few counts of this clone. V is TRBV13 and J is TRBJ2-1, with TRBD2 identical over 7 bases. V shed 5 bases, J shed 2 bases, and the junction held 9 bases outside the gene matches. The CDR3 length is 16 residues. Per the germline V gene, CDR1 is PRHDT and CDR2 is FYEKMQ (reference sequence). The chain's CDR3 is CASSSDGTMTYNEQFF. The DNA of the CDR3 is TGTGCCAGCAGCAGCGACGGGACTATGACCTACAATGAGCAGTTCTTC.

The chain links TRBV28 to TRBJ2-1; the match to TRBD2 covers 14 bases. Germline CDR1 is MDHEN and CDR2 is SYDVKM. Unmatched junction bases numbered 11, after V lost 10 bases and J lost 0 bases. The CDR3 sequence is 18 residues long. The CDR3 nucleotides read TGTGCCACCTCAACCGGGACTAGCGGGAGCTACTCCTACAATGAGCAGTTCTTC. This codes for CATSTGTSGSYSYNEQFF.

In DNA, the CDR3 is TGTGCTAGTGGTTACTGCGAGCAGTACTTC. This encodes CASGYCEQYF. The V gene is TRBV12-5, the J gene TRBJ2-5; D call uncertain. The last part of the DNA fits TRBJ2-7 better; the J call may be wrong. Germline CDR1 LGHNT, CDR2 FRNRAP. This CDR3 is built from 10 residues.

This chain links TRBV2 with TRBJ1-4; 9 bases map to TRBD1. The germline V gene encodes CDR1 SNHLY and CDR2 FYNNEI. The CDR3 runs 12 residues. V lost 9 bases, J lost 8 bases, and 4 bases stayed unmatched. CDR3 in amino acids: CARGQGGEKLFF. The CDR3 DNA is TGTGCCAGGGGACAGGGAGGCGAAAAACTGTTTTTT.